The text below deals with one TCR beta chain. This CDR3 is built from 15 residues. V lost 5 bases to trimming and J lost 3 bases, with 14 bases between them. The V gene's germline CDR1 is SGHVS and CDR2 FNYEAQ. Cohort assignment relied on participant-reported clinical history. Methods used by the authors: Quantification of nucleated cells was approximated via reference gene primer amplification. Some clones are missing from TCRdb's copy, which holds only in-frame ones; the method was immunoSEQ multiplex PCR. D and trimming were read from the DNA, whereas the V and J calls and clone size are those reported in that table. This table holds over 250,000 clones, around 90% found once. These data are taken from a study of blood T cell repertoires in COVID-19. Across the study: Donors in the United States, Italy and Spain gave samples during acute or convalescent COVID-19. Sources were T cells, B-cell-depleted T cells, or PBMCs; the material itself was cDNA or gDNA.

Input material: PBMCs or T cells enriched from blood (not recorded which). The chain carries TRBV7-6 and TRBJ2-1; perhaps TRBD1 as D (6 bases). The TCR was taken from a man between 60 and 70 years old who had recovered from COVID-19. The DNA of the CDR3 is TGTGCCAGCAGCCCAAAACAGGGTATCTACAATGAGCAGTTCTTC. This gives the protein CASSPKQGIYNEQFF. The variable domain in full, with the rest retrieved from reference TRBV7-6 and TRBJ2-1, is GAGVSQSPRYKVTKRGQDVALRCDPISGHVSLYWYRQALGQGPEFLTYFNYEAQQDKSGLPNDRFSAERPEGSISTLTIQRTEQRDSAMYRCASSPKQGIYNEQFFGPGTRLTVL.